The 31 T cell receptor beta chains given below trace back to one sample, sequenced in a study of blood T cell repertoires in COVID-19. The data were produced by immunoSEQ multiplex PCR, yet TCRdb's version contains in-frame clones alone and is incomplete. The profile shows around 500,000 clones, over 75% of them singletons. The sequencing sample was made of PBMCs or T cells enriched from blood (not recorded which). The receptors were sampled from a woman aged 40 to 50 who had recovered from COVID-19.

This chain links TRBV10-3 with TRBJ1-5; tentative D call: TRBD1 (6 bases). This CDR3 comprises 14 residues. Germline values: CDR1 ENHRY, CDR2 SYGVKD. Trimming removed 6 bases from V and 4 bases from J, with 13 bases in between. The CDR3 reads CAISDTGPNQPQHF. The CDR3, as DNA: TGTGCCATCAGCGATACAGGGCCGAATCAGCCCCAGCATTTT.

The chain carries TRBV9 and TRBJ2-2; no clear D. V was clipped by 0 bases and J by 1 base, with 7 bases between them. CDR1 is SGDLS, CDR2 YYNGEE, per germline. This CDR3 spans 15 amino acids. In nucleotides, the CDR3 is TGTGCCAGCAGCGTAGCTCCTATGAACACCGGGGAGCTGTTTTTT. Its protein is CASSVAPMNTGELFF.

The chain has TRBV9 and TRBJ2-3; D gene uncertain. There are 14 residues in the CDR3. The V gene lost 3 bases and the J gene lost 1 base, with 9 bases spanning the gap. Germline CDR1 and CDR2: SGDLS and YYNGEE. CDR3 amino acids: CASSATSRTDTQYF. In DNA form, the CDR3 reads TGTGCCAGCAGCGCTACCTCCCGCACAGATACGCAGTATTTT.

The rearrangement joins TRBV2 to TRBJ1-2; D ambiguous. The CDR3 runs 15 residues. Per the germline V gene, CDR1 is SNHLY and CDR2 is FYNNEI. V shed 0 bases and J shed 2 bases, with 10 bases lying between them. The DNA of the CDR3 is TGTGCCAGCAGTGAAGCCAACGGACTCAACTATGGCTACACCTTC. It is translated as CASSEANGLNYGYTF.

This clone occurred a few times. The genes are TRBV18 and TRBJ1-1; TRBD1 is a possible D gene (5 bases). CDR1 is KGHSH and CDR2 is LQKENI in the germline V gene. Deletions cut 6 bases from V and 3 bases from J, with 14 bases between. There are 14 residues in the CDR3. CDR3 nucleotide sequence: TGTGCCAGCTCCCAGGGAGGAGGGGACACTGAAGCTTTCTTT. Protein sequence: CASSQGGGDTEAFF.

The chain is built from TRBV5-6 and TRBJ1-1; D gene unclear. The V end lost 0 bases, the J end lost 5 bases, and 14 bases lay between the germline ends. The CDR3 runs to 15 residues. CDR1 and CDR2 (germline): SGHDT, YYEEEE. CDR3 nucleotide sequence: TGTGCCAGCAGCTTGGTGACTGCCGTTTGGACTGAAGCTTTCTTT. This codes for CASSLVTAVWTEAFF.

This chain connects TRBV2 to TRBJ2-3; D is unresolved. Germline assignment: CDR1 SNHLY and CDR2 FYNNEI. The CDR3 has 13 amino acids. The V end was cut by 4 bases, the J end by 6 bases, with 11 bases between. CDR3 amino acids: CASSGDPGDTQYF. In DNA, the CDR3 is TGTGCCAGCAGTGGTGACCCCGGGGATACGCAGTATTTT.

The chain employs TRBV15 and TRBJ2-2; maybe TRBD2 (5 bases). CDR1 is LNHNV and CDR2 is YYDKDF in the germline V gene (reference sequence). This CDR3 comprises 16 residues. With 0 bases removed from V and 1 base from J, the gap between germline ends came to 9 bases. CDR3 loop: CATSRDSGRNTGELFF. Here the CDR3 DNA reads TGTGCCACCAGCAGAGACAGTGGGAGGAACACCGGGGAGCTGTTTTTT.

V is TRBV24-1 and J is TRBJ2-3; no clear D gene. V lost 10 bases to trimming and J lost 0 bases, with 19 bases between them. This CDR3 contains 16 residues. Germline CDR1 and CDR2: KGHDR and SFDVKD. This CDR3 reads CATQGTDTSSTDTQYF. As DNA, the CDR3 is TGTGCCACTCAAGGTACAGACACTTCTAGCACAGATACGCAGTATTTT.

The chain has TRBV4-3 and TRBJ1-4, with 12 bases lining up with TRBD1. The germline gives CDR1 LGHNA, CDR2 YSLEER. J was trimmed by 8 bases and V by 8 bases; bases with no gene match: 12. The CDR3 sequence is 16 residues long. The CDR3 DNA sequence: TGCGCCAGCTCAAAAGGGACAGGGGGCATGAAGGAAAAACTGTTTTTT. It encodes CASSKGTGGMKEKLFF.

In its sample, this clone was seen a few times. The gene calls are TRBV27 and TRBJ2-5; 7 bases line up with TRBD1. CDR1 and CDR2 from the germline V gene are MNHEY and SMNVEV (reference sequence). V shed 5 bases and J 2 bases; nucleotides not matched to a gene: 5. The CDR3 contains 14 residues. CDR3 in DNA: TGTGCCAGCAGTGGCCGACAGGGACAAGAGACCCAGTACTTC. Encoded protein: CASSGRQGQETQYF.

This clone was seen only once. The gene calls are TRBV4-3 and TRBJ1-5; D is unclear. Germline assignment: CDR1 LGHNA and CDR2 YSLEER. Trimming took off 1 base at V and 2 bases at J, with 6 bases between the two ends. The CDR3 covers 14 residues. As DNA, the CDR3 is TGCGCCAGCAGCCAAGCCAGCGGCAATCAGCCCCAGCATTTT. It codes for CASSQASGNQPQHF.

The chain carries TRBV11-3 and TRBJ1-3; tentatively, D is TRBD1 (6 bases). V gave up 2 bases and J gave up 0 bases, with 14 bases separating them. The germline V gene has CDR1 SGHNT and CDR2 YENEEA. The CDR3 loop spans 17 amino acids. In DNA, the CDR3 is TGTGCCAGCAGCTTACGGTCAGGGGCCCTCTCTGGAAACACCATATATTTT. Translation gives CASSLRSGALSGNTIYF.

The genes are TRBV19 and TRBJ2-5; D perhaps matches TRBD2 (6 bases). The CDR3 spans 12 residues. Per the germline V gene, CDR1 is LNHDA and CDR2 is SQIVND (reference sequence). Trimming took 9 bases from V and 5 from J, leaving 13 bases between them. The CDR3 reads CASRDSGETQYF. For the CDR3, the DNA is TGTGCCAGCAGGGACTCGGGGGAGACCCAGTACTTC.

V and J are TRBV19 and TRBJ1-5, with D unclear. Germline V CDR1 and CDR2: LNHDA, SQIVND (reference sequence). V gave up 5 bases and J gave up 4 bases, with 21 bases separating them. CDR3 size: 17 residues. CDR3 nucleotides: TGTGCCAGTAGTTCCCCACTGGCACAGTTAAGAAATCAGCCCCAGCATTTT. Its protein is CASSSPLAQLRNQPQHF.

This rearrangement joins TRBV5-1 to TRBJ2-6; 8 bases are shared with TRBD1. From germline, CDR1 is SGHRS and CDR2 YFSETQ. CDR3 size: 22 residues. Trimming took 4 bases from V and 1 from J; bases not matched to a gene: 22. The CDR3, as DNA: TGCGCCAGCAGCCGACAGGGAGGACAGGGCGGGAAGGCTTGGTCTGGGGCCAACGTCCTGACTTTC. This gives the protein CASSRQGGQGGKAWSGANVLTF.

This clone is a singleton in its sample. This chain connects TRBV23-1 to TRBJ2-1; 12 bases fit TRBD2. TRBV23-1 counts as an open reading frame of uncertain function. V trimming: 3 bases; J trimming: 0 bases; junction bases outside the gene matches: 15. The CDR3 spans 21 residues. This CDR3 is CASSQSPEGTSGWSSYNEQFF. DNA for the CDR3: TGCGCCAGCAGTCAGAGCCCCGAAGGGACTAGCGGGTGGAGCTCCTACAATGAGCAGTTCTTC.

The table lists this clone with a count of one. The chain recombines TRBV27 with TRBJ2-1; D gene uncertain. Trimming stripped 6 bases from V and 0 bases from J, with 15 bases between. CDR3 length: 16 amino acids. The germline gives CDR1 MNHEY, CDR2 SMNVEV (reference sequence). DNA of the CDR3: TGTGCCAGCAGACCGAAAGACACCCGCTCCTACAATGAGCAGTTCTTC. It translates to CASRPKDTRSYNEQFF.

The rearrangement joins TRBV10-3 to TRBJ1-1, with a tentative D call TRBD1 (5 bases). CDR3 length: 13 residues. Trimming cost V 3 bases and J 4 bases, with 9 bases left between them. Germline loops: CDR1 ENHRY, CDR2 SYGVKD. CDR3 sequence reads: CAISERGSTEAFF. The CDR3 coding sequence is TGTGCCATCAGTGAAAGGGGCAGCACTGAAGCTTTCTTT.

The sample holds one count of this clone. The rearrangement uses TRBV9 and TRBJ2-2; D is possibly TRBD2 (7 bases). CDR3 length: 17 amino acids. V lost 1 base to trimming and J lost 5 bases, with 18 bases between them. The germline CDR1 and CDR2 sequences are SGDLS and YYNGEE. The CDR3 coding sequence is TGTGCCAGCAGCGTAACCTCCGGGGGAGGGGGGACCGGGGAGCTGTTTTTT. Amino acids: CASSVTSGGGGTGELFF.

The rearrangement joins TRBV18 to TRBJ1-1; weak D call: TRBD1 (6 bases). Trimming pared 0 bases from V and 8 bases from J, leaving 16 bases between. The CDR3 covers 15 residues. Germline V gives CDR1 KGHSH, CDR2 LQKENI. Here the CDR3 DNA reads TGTGCCAGCTCACCACCAAACAGGGAGTCGGTCGAAGCTTTCTTT. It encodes CASSPPNRESVEAFF.

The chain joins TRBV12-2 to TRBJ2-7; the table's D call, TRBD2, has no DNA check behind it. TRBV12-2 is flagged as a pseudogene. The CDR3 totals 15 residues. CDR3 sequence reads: CASRSEGIFPYEQYF. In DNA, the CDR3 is TGTGCAAGTCGCTCCGAGGGTATCTTCCCCTACGAGCAGTACTTC.

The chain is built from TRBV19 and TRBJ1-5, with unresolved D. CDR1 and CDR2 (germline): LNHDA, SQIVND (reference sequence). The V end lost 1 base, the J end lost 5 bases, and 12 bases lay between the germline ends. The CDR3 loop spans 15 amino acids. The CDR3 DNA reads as TGTGCCAGTAGTATAGGGGCCCCTCGTTATCAGCCCCAGCATTTT. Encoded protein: CASSIGAPRYQPQHF.

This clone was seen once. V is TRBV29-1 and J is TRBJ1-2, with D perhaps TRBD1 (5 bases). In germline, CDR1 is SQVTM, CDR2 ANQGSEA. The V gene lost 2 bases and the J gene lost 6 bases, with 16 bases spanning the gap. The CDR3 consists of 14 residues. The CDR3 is CSVERVSRANGYTF. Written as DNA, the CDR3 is TGCAGCGTTGAAAGGGTATCCAGGGCCAATGGCTACACCTTC.

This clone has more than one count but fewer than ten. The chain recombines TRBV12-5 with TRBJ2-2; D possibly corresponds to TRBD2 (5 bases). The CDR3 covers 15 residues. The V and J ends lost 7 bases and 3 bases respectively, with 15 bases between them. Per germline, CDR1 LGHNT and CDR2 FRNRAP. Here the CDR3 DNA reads TGTGCTAGTGCCCCGAGGGTAGGCTACACCGGGGAGCTGTTTTTT. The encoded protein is CASAPRVGYTGELFF.

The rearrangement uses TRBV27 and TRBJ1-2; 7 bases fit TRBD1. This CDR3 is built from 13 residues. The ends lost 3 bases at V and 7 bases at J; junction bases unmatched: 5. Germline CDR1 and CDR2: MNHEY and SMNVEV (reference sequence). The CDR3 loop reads CASSFVQGFGYTF. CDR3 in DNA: TGTGCCAGCAGTTTCGTACAGGGGTTTGGCTACACCTTC.

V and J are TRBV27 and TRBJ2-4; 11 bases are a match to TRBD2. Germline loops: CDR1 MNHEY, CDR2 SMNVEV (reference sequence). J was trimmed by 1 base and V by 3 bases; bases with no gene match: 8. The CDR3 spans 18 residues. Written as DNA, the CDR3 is TGTGCCAGCAGTTTCCTCCTAGCGGGAGGAATGGCCAAAAACATTCAGTACTTC. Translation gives CASSFLLAGGMAKNIQYF.

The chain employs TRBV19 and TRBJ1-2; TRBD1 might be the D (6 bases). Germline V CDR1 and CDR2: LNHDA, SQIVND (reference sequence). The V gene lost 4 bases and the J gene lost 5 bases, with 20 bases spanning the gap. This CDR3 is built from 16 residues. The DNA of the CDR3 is TGTGCCAGTAGTAAGGGGCGCCCCGGACAGAAGTATGGCTACACCTTC. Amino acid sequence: CASSKGRPGQKYGYTF.

CDR3 residues: CASGFASGSTDTQYF. The CDR3, as DNA: TGTGCCAGCGGGTTCGCTAGCGGCAGCACAGATACGCAGTATTTT. V gene TRBV7-9 combines with J gene TRBJ2-3; 7 positions match TRBD2. The length of the CDR3 is 15 residues. From germline, CDR1 is SEHNR and CDR2 FQNEAQ (reference sequence). V shed 8 bases, J shed 0 bases, and the junction held 8 bases outside the gene matches.

The CDR3 protein is CASSPRTSGSLPKQFF. In DNA form, the CDR3 reads TGTGCCAGCTCACCACGCACTAGCGGGAGTCTCCCCAAGCAGTTCTTC. The genes are TRBV18 and TRBJ2-1; 11 bases agree with TRBD2. The CDR3 is made up of 16 amino acids. The V segment lost 1 base and the J segment 11 bases; nucleotides outside the gene matches: 10. Germline CDR1 and CDR2: KGHSH and LQKENI.

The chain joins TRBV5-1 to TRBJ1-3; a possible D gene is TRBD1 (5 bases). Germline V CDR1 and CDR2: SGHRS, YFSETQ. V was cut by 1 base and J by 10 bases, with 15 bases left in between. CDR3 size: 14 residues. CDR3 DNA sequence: TGCGCCAGCAGCTTGTCTGAGGCCGGGGGGACCATATATTTT. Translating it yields CASSLSEAGGTIYF.